This record concerns one TCR beta chain sequence. What it binds is not known. Germline lookup yields CDR1 PRHDT and CDR2 FYEKMQ (reference sequence). The CDR3 is made up of 14 amino acids. Germline trimming cut 6 bases from V and 3 bases from J; bases unmatched to any gene: 7. PCR employed 60 Vbeta and 13 Jbeta primers. TCRdb's table, derived via immunoSEQ multiplex PCR, lists solely in-frame clones and lacks some. The sample carries roughly 110,000 clones, about 80% recorded once. This sample is part of a study of cytomegalovirus exposure and HLA in healthy donors. Study-level information: Of around 400 genotyped donors, about 80% grouped in the Caucasian-associated ancestry cluster.

Study conclusions and caveats: Upon later analysis, HLA-associated TCR beta chains proved more clonally expanded than other, equally common chains. A cluster of highly shared sequence variants was likely a sequencing artifact. Most TCR sequences were seen very rarely across donors, but some public TCRs occurred in many.

Sequencing was done on a sample of PBMCs. The chain joins TRBV13 to TRBJ2-7; TRBD1 matches at 8 bases. The TCR comes from a woman aged 18-29 years in good health and CMV-seropositive. DNA for the CDR3: TGTGCCAGCAGATCCAGGACAGGGTTCTACGAGCAGTACTTC. Translated: CASRSRTGFYEQYF.